Listed below are T cell receptor beta chains from one sample, sequenced in a study of CD8 T cells in ankylosing spondylitis. Via MiXCR, TCRdb re-called the 5' RACE reads, giving one row per CDR3 protein. The sample holds some 9,400 distinct CDR3 sequences; 6% are singletons and the top ten take roughly 37%. Sequenced sample: blood, either unsorted or a sorted T cell fraction (not recorded which). The receptors stem from a female donor with ankylosing spondylitis or in good health (not recorded which). The CDR3 runs from the conserved cysteine through the conserved F or W. A D gene is named only where the DNA matches it firmly. Clone size is given for some rows only: seen once, a few or many times, or a class if the clone is expanded.

TGTGCCAGCAGCTTTGGGGGCGGCCAGGGGAATGAGCAGTTCTTC CASSFGGGQGNEQFF many TRBV9 - TRBJ2-1
TGTGCCAGCAGTGACGGACAGCACGGTCAGCCCCAGCATTTT CASSDGQHGQPQHF medium-sized TRBV9 - TRBJ1-5
TGTGCCAGTAACGAATTGAACACTGAAGCTTTCTTT CASNELNTEAFF many TRBV9 - TRBJ1-1
TGTGCCAGCAGCGCCCCGGGACAGGGGGCCGCAGATACGCAGTATTTT CASSAPGQGAADTQYF medium-sized TRBV9 TRBD1 TRBJ2-3
TGTGCCAGCGTGGGACACCAAAACACTGAAGCTTTCTTT CASVGHQNTEAFF medium-sized TRBV9 - TRBJ1-1
TGTGCCAGCAGCATCAGGGGGCTGAACACCGGGGAGCTGTTTTTT CASSIRGLNTGELFF many TRBV9 TRBD1 TRBJ2-2
TGTGCCAGCAGTTGGAGGGCCAGTCTAGCGGGGGCTGTCGTGCCAGATACGCAGTATTTT CASSWRASLAGAVVPDTQYF few TRBV6-2/TRBV6-3 TRBD2 TRBJ2-3
TGTGCCAGCTCCCTAGAGGACAATGAGCAGTTCTTC CASSLEDNEQFF many TRBV9 - TRBJ2-1
TGTGCCAGCAGCCTTAGACTAGCGGGTAACACCGGGGAGCTGTTTTTT CASSLRLAGNTGELFF few TRBV9 TRBD2 TRBJ2-2
TGTGCCAGCAGCTCACAACGACAGGGGACCTACTCTGGGGCCAACGTCCTGACTTTC CASSSQRQGTYSGANVLTF many TRBV9 TRBD1 TRBJ2-6
TGTGCCAGCAGCGACGGTGACACTGAAGCTTTCTTT CASSDGDTEAFF many TRBV9 - TRBJ1-1
TGTGCCAGCACAGAGTCCAATGAGCAGTTCTTC CASTESNEQFF - TRBV6-6 - TRBJ2-1
TGTGCCAGCAGCGCAAGGACAGGGGGCTACGAGCAGTACTTC CASSARTGGYEQYF many TRBV9 TRBD1 TRBJ2-7
TGTGCCAGCAGCGACCATAAACGCTCGGGGTATTTAGGGTATGGCTACACCTTC CASSDHKRSGYLGYGYTF medium-sized TRBV9 - TRBJ1-2
TGTGCCAGCAGCGTCGAACTAGCGTCGTACGAGCAGTACTTC CASSVELASYEQYF many TRBV9 TRBD2 TRBJ2-7
TGTGCCAGCAGCGTAGAGGACAGGTGGAATAATTCACCCCTCCACTTT CASSVEDRWNNSPLHF few TRBV9 TRBD1 TRBJ1-6
TGTGCCAGCAGCGGCGGTGGGGAGGGCTCAAGCTCCTACAATGAGCAGTTCTTC CASSGGGEGSSSYNEQFF few TRBV9 TRBD2 TRBJ2-1
TGTGCCAGCAGCGTCTCCATCGGACAGGGGGGCACAGATACGCAGTATTTT CASSVSIGQGGTDTQYF many TRBV9 TRBD1 TRBJ2-3
TGTGCCAGCAGAGTAGGGGGACCAGGGTCCGGGGAGCTGTTTTTT CASRVGGPGSGELFF - TRBV9 - TRBJ2-2
TGTGCCAGCAGCACACCGGGACAGGGGTACAATGAGCAGTTCTTC CASSTPGQGYNEQFF many TRBV9 TRBD1 TRBJ2-1
TGTGCCAGCAGCCCCCGGCCGGTAGGGGGACTAGCGGGCTACGAGCAGTACTTC CASSPRPVGGLAGYEQYF many TRBV9 TRBD2 TRBJ2-7
TGTGCCAGCAGCGGCGAACAGGGAGGTGAAAAACTGTTTTTT CASSGEQGGEKLFF many TRBV9 - TRBJ1-4
TGTGCCAGCAGCCAGACTAGCGGGAGATCAAGCTCCTACAATGAGCAGTTCTTC CASSQTSGRSSSYNEQFF many TRBV9 TRBD2 TRBJ2-1
TGTGCCAGCAGCGTAGCTTCGGGCAATGAGCAGTTCTTC CASSVASGNEQFF many TRBV9 - TRBJ2-1
TGTGCCAGCAGCGTAGGGTGGCTAGCGGGGGGTCCGAACACCGGGGAGCTGTTTTTT CASSVGWLAGGPNTGELFF medium-sized TRBV9 TRBD2 TRBJ2-2
TGTGCCAGCAGCGCCTCCGGGGATGGCTCCTACGAGCAGTACTTC CASSASGDGSYEQYF medium-sized TRBV9 - TRBJ2-7
TGTGCCAGCAGCGTAGATGGGGGGGGCTACACCTTC CASSVDGGGYTF medium-sized TRBV9 - TRBJ1-2
TGTGCCAGCAGCGTGAGCGGGAGGACGAACACTGAAGCTTTCTTT CASSVSGRTNTEAFF medium-sized TRBV9 - TRBJ1-1
TGTGCCAGCAGCGCGTCACCGGGACAGGGTCATTATGGCTACACCTTC CASSASPGQGHYGYTF many TRBV9 TRBD1 TRBJ1-2